The 15 T cell receptor beta chains below were found in one sample sequenced in a study of blood T cell repertoires in COVID-19. Sequencing used immunoSEQ multiplex PCR; TCRdb keeps in-frame clones, though not all of them. The sample consists of about 370,000 clones, around nine tenths of them appearing once. Sequencing used PBMCs or T cells enriched from blood (not recorded which). The receptors were gathered from a woman in her twenties or thirties who had recovered from COVID-19.

The V and J genes are TRBV7-3 and TRBJ1-2; 8 bases are a match to TRBD1. In germline, CDR1 is SGHTA, CDR2 FQGTGA. The CDR3 covers 13 residues. V trimming: 5 bases; J trimming: 4 bases; junction bases outside the gene matches: 3. The CDR3 DNA reads as TGTGCCAGCAGCGACAGGGGCGGCTATGGCTACACCTTC. It codes for CASSDRGGYGYTF. The whole variable domain, filled in from reference TRBV7-3 and TRBJ1-2, reads GAGVSQTPSNKVTEKGKYVELRCDPISGHTALYWYRQSLGQGPEFLIYFQGTGAADDSGLPNDRFFAVRPEGSVSTLKIQRTERGDSAVYLCASSDRGGYGYTFGSGTRLTVV.

CDR3 amino acids: CASSEQDRVKETQYF. Written as DNA, the CDR3 is TGTGCCAGCAGTGAACAGGACAGGGTTAAAGAGACCCAGTACTTC. This chain joins TRBV25-1 and TRBJ2-5; 8 bases map to TRBD1. The J segment lost 3 bases and the V segment lost 2 bases, leaving 5 bases of the junction unmatched. The germline V gene has CDR1 MGHDK and CDR2 SYGVNS. The CDR3 runs to 15 residues.

The chain recombines TRBV18 with TRBJ2-1; no clear D gene. CDR1 is KGHSH, CDR2 LQKENI, per germline. The CDR3 totals 13 residues. V was shortened by 3 bases and J by 5 bases, with 8 bases between the two germline ends. This CDR3 reads CASSPLGHNEQFF. The CDR3 coding sequence is TGTGCCAGCTCACCCCTCGGTCACAATGAGCAGTTCTTC. Using reference TRBV18 and TRBJ2-1 for the parts outside the CDR3, the full variable domain is NAGVMQNPRHLVRRRGQEARLRCSPMKGHSHVYWYRQLPEEGLKFMVYLQKENIIDESGMPKERFSAEFPKEGPSILRIQQVVRGDSAAYFCASSPLGHNEQFFGPGTRLTVL.

V and J are TRBV28 and TRBJ2-1; 10 nucleotides line up with TRBD2. The germline gives CDR1 MDHEN, CDR2 SYDVKM. The V segment lost 6 bases and the J segment 5 bases; nucleotides outside the gene matches: 7. The CDR3 loop spans 15 amino acids. For the CDR3, the DNA is TGTGCCAGCAGGGGGGGACTAGCGCCTGACAATGAGCAGTTCTTC. It specifies CASRGGLAPDNEQFF.

V usage is TRBV5-1 and J usage is TRBJ1-1; maybe TRBD1 (5 bases). The CDR3 is made up of 12 amino acids. The germline CDR1 and CDR2 sequences are SGHRS and YFSETQ. V lost 0 bases and J 12 bases, leaving 12 bases between the germline ends. CDR3 bases: TGCGCCAGCAGCTTGGAACAAGGGGTGACTTTCTTT. This sequence encodes CASSLEQGVTFF.

This clone was observed a few times. This sequence joins TRBV6-5 and TRBJ2-7, with 8 bases that match TRBD1. Germline V gene sequence: CDR1 MNHEY, CDR2 SVGAGI. Unmatched junction bases numbered 9, after V lost 6 bases and J lost 8 bases. This CDR3 spans 13 amino acids. The CDR3 DNA reads as TGTGCCAGCAGGGTAGGACAGGGTTACCAGCAGTACTTC. Translating it yields CASRVGQGYQQYF.

A note on this clone: Other DNA sequences within the sample encode an identical CDR3. The CDR3: CASSLTGLGTEAFF. CDR3 nucleotide sequence: TGCGCCAGCAGCCTTACAGGGCTGGGCACTGAAGCTTTCTTT. This chain joins TRBV5-1 and TRBJ1-1; a possible D gene is TRBD1 (6 bases). Trimming took off 4 bases at V and 4 bases at J, with 14 bases between the two ends. Germline V CDR1 and CDR2: SGHRS, YFSETQ. The CDR3 consists of 14 residues.

The chain couples TRBV5-1 to TRBJ1-2, with D perhaps matching TRBD1 (5 bases). V was pared by 0 bases and J by 4 bases, with 7 bases between. The CDR3 loop spans 13 amino acids. CDR1 and CDR2 from the germline V gene are SGHRS and YFSETQ. The CDR3 protein is CASSLGQPYGYTF. CDR3 coding DNA: TGCGCCAGCAGCTTGGGACAGCCCTATGGCTACACCTTC.

This sequence joins TRBV7-2 and TRBJ2-1; TRBD1 matches at 7 bases. CDR3 length equals 15 residues. The germline V gene encodes CDR1 SGHTA and CDR2 FQGNSA. Germline trimming cut 5 bases from V and 5 bases from J; bases unmatched to any gene: 9. The CDR3 region is CASSPGTVTHNEQFF. The CDR3 DNA reads TGTGCCAGCAGCCCGGGGACAGTGACTCACAATGAGCAGTTCTTC.

This chain connects TRBV4-2 to TRBJ1-3, with TRBD1 as a possible D gene (5 bases). V lost 0 bases, J lost 1 base, and 19 bases lay in between. The CDR3 is 19 residues long. Germline V CDR1 and CDR2: LGHNA, YNFKEQ. DNA for the CDR3: TGTGCCAGCAGCCAAGAATGGGGCGGCCGGCAGGGTTCTGGAAACACCATATATTTT. Translation gives CASSQEWGGRQGSGNTIYF.

The gene calls are TRBV9 and TRBJ2-7, with 12 bases matching TRBD1. From germline, CDR1 is SGDLS and CDR2 YYNGEE. V trimming: 0 bases; J trimming: 6 bases; junction bases outside the gene matches: 7. CDR3 length: 16 residues. DNA of the CDR3: TGTGCCAGCAGCGTAGCGGGGGACAGGGGGCTCGGCGAGCAGTACTTC. Translated, it gives CASSVAGDRGLGEQYF.

The genes are TRBV27 and TRBJ2-3, with 14 bases identical to TRBD2. The CDR3 is 17 amino acids. CDR1 is MNHEY and CDR2 is SMNVEV in the germline V gene (reference sequence). Losses at the gene ends were 6 bases for V and 5 bases for J; bases not matched to a gene: 10. This CDR3 is CASRAGTSGSIGDTQYF. For the CDR3, the DNA is TGTGCCAGCAGAGCAGGGACTAGCGGGAGTATCGGAGATACGCAGTATTTT.

The rearrangement links TRBV7-8 to TRBJ2-1; 13 bases are a match to TRBD2. Germline V gives CDR1 SGHVS, CDR2 FQNEAQ. The CDR3 has 16 residues. J was trimmed by 7 bases and V by 1 base; bases with no gene match: 4. The CDR3 sequence is CASSLGTSGRNNEQFF. CDR3 nucleotides: TGTGCCAGCAGCTTAGGGACTAGCGGGAGAAATAATGAGCAGTTCTTC.

The chain uses TRBV19 and TRBJ1-1; 9 bases line up with TRBD1. Germline V gives CDR1 LNHDA, CDR2 SQIVND (reference sequence). With 3 bases clipped from V and 6 bases from J, the junction kept 11 bases outside the gene matches. This CDR3 is 16 amino acids long. The CDR3 loop is CASSMIRGQGGPEAFF. The CDR3 coding sequence is TGTGCCAGTAGTATGATAAGGGGACAGGGAGGTCCTGAAGCTTTCTTT. Filled out from reference TRBV19 and TRBJ1-1, the complete variable domain reads DGGITQSPKYLFRKEGQNVTLSCEQNLNHDAMYWYRQDPGQGLRLIYYSQIVNDFQKGDIAEGYSVSREKKESFPLTVTSAQKNPTAFYLCASSMIRGQGGPEAFFGQGTRLTVV.

The rearrangement links TRBV6-6 to TRBJ2-7; 9 positions match TRBD1. This CDR3 is 15 amino acids long. Germline CDR1 is MNHNY and CDR2 is SVGAGI (reference sequence). With 6 bases clipped from V and 5 bases from J, the junction kept 11 bases outside the gene matches. The CDR3 loop reads CASSYTETGGNEQYF. The CDR3, as DNA: TGTGCCAGCAGCTATACGGAGACAGGGGGGAACGAGCAGTACTTC.